This T cell receptor beta chain was observed in a study of PD-1 blockade in classical Hodgkin lymphoma. Profiled with immunoSEQ multiplex PCR; TCRdb holds only in-frame clones, not every one. The data show approximately 43,000 clones, approximately 86% seen once. For this clone: The antigen remains unidentified.

Points from the study as a whole: By cycle point C4D1, TCR diversity had risen significantly in CD4+ cells (but not CD8+ cells). Newly diagnosed patients reportedly trailed healthy donors in baseline TCR diversity. Nivolumab initiated under 1 year post-ASCT led to patient exclusion. The diversity seen at baseline in complete responders resembled that of newly diagnosed patients.

CDR1 and CDR2 (germline): SGHKS, YYEKEE (reference sequence). This CDR3 is built from 13 residues. The ends lost 4 bases at V and 4 bases at J; junction bases unmatched: 3. Brentuximab vedotin exposure varied, and every patient relapsed after autologous stem cell transplantation. The sequence was collected from a human donor with classical Hodgkin lymphoma. Sample: peripheral blood mononuclear cells (PBMCs), taken before the second cycle of nivolumab. The chain employs TRBV5-5 and TRBJ1-2; TRBD1 matches 8 bases. In DNA, the CDR3 is TGTGCCAGCAGCGTGACAGGGGCCTATGGCTACACCTTC. It specifies CASSVTGAYGYTF.